This TCR beta chain stems from a study of identical twins. Notes on the study in general: Out-of-frame TCR alpha sharing observed in monozygotic twins exceeded model estimates.

The CDR3 runs 16 residues. Healthy Caucasian donors formed the entire cohort. Addition of a universal primer site occurred through template switching, and cDNA carried unique molecular identifiers. TCRdb redid the calling of the 5' RACE reads with MiXCR, one entry per CDR3 protein. In the table there are about 500,000 distinct CDR3 sequences, approximately 15% of which are singletons. This clonotype turned up a few times. Its antigen is still unknown. The sample was also linked to a second study, of yellow fever vaccine responses in identical twins. That source adds: Reportedly, twins' vaccine T cell responses looked partly convergent and partly personalized.

The chain employs TRBV21-1 and TRBJ2-3; TRBD1, as called in the table, went unchecked against the DNA. TRBV21-1 is a pseudogene locus. Sequencing was done on a sample of CD4+ T cells sorted from blood. The origin of this receptor is a woman younger than 35 in good health. In DNA form, the CDR3 reads TGTGCCAGCAGGGATGGGGGTTCGAACAACACAGATACGCAGTATTTT. Translation gives CASRDGGSNNTDTQYF.